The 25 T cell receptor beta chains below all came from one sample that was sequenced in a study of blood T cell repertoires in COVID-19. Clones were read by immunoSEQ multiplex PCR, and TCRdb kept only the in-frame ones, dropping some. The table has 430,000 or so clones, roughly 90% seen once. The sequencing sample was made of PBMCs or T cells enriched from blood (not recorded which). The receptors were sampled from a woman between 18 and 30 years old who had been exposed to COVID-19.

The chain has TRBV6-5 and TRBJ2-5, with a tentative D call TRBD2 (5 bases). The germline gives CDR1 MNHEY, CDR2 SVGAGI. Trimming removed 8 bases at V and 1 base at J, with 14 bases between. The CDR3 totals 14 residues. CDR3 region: CASSPGRAQETQYF. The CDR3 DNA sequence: TGTGCCAGCTCCCCCGGGCGGGCCCAAGAGACCCAGTACTTC.

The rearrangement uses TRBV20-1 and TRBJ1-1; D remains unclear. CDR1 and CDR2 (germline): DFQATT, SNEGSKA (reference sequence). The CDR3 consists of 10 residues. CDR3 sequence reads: CRAANTEAFF. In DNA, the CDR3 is TGCAGGGCGGCGAACACTGAAGCTTTCTTT.

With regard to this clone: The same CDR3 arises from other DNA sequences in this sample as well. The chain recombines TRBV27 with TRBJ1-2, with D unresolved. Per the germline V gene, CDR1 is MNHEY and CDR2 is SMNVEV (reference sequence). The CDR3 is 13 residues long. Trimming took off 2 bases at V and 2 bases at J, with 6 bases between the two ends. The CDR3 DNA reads TGTGCCAGCAGTTTAGGGCAGAACTATGGCTACACCTTC. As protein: CASSLGQNYGYTF.

CDR3 bases: TGTGCCAGCAGTGATGTGGGGGCCCCCTATAATTCACCCCTCCACTTT. It yields the protein CASSDVGAPYNSPLHF. This chain links TRBV2 with TRBJ1-6, with a tentative D call TRBD1 (6 bases). V lost 3 bases to trimming and J lost 2 bases, with 11 bases between them. CDR1 and CDR2 (germline): SNHLY, FYNNEI. CDR3 size: 16 residues.

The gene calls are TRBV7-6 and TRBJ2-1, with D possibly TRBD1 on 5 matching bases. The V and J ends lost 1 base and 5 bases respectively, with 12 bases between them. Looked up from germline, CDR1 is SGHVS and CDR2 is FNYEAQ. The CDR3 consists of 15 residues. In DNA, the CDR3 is TGTGCCAGCAGCTTAGGCCAGGGTTTCGACAATGAGCAGTTCTTC. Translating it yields CASSLGQGFDNEQFF.

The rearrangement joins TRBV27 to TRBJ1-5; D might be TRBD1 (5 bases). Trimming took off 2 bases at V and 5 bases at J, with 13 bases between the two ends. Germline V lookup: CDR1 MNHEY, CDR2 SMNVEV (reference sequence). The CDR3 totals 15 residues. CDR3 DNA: TGTGCCAGCAGTTTAGGGGCAGGCACCCATCAGCCCCAGCATTTT. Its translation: CASSLGAGTHQPQHF.

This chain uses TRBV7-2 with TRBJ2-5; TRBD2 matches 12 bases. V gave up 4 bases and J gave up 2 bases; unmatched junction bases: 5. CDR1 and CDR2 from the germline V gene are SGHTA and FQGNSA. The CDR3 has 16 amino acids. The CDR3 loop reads CASSSRTSGKQETQYF. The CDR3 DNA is TGTGCCAGCAGCTCAAGGACTAGCGGGAAGCAAGAGACCCAGTACTTC.

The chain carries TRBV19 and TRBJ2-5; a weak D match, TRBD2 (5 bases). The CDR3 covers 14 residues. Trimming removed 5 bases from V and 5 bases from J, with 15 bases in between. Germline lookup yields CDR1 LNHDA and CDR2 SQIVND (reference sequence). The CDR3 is CASSSLEAWETQYF. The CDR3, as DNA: TGTGCCAGTAGTTCACTAGAGGCATGGGAGACCCAGTACTTC. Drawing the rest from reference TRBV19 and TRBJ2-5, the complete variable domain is DGGITQSPKYLFRKEGQNVTLSCEQNLNHDAMYWYRQDPGQGLRLIYYSQIVNDFQKGDIAEGYSVSREKKESFPLTVTSAQKNPTAFYLCASSSLEAWETQYFGPGTRLLVL.

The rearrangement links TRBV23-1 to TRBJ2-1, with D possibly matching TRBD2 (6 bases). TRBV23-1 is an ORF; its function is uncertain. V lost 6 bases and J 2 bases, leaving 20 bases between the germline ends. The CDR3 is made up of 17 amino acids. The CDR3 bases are TGCGCCAGCAGCCCCTCCCAGCGGAGGGGTACCTACAATGAGCAGTTCTTC. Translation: CASSPSQRRGTYNEQFF.

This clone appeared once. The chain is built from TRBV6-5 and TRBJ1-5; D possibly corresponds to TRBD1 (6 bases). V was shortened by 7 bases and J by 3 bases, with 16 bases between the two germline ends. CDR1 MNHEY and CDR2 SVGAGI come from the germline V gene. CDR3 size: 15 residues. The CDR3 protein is CASNPGQFFNQPQHF. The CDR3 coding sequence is TGTGCCAGCAACCCAGGACAGTTCTTCAATCAGCCCCAGCATTTT.

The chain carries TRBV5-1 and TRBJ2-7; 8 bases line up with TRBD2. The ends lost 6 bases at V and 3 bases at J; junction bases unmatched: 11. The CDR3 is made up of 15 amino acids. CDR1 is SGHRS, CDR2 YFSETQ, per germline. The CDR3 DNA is TGCGCCAGCACCCAAGGGGCTAGCGGGTACTACGAGCAGTACTTC. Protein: CASTQGASGYYEQYF.

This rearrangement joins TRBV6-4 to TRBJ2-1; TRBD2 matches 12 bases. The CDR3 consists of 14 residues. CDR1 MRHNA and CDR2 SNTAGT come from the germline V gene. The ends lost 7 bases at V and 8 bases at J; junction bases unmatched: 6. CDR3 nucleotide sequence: TGTGCCAGCACCCGACTAGCGGGAGCCGATGAGCAGTTCTTC. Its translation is CASTRLAGADEQFF.

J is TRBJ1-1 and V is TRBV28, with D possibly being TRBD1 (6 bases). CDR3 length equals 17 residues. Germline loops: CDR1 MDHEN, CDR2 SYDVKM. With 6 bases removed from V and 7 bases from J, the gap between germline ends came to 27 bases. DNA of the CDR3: TGTGCCAGCAGCTCTCTGGATGGTAAAAGGGGGGGGGATGAAGCTTTCTTT. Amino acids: CASSSLDGKRGGDEAFF.

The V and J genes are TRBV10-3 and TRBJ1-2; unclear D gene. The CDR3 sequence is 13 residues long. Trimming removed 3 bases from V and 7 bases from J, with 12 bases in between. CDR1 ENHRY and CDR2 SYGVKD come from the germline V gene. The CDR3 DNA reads TGTGCCATCAGTGATCCGAGCGTCGGTGGCTACACCTTC. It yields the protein CAISDPSVGGYTF.

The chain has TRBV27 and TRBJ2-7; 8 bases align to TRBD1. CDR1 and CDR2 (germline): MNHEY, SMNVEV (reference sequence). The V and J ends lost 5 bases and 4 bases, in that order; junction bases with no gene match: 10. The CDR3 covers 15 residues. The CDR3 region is CASSPGTGLGYEQYF. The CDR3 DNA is TGTGCCAGCAGTCCCGGGACAGGCCTCGGTTACGAGCAGTACTTC.

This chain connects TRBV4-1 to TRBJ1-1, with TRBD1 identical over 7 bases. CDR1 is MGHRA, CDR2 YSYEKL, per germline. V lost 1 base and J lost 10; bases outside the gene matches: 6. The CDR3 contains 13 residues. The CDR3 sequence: CASSQGRGDRAFF. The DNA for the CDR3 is TGCGCCAGCAGCCAAGGTAGGGGGGACAGAGCTTTCTTT.

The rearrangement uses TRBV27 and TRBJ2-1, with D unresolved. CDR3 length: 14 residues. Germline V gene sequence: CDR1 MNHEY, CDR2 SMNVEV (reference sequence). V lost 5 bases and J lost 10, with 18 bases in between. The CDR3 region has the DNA TGTGCCAGCAGTCCCACACGCGAGGCCCCCGAGCAGTTCTTC. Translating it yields CASSPTREAPEQFF.

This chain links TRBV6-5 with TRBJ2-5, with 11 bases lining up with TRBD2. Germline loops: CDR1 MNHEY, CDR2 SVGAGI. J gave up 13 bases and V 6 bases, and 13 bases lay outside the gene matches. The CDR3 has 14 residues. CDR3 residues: CASSVTSLGLAVYF. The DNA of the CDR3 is TGTGCCAGCAGCGTTACAAGCCTGGGACTAGCGGTGTACTTC.

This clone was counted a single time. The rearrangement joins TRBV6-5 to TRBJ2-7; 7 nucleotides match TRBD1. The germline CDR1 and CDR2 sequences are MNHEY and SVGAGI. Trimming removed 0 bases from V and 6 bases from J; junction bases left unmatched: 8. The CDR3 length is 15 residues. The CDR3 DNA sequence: TGTGCCAGCAGTTACTCGAAGGGGGCGTACTCCGAGCAGTACTTC. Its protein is CASSYSKGAYSEQYF.

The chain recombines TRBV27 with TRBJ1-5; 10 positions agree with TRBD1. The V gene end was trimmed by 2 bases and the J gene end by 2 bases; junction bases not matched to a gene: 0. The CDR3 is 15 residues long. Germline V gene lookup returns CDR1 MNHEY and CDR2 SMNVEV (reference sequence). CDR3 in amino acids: CASSLGTGGNQPQHF. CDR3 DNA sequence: TGTGCCAGCAGTTTAGGGACAGGGGGCAATCAGCCCCAGCATTTT.

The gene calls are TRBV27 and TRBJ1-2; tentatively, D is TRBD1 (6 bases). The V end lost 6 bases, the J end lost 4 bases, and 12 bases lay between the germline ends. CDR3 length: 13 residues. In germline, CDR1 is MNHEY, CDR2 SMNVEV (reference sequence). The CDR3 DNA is TGTGCCAGCAGACCGGACAGAACCTATGGCTACACCTTC. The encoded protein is CASRPDRTYGYTF.

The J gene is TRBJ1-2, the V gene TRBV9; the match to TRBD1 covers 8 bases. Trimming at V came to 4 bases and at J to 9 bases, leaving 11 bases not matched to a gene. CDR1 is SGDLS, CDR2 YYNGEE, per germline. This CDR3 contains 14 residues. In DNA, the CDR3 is TGTGCCAGCAGCCCGGACAGGGTAGGCAAAAGCTACACCTTC. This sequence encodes CASSPDRVGKSYTF.

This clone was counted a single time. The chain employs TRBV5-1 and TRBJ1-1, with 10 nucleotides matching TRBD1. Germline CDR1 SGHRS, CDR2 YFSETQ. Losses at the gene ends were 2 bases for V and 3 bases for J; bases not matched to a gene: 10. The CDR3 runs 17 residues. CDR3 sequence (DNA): TGCGCCAGCAGCTTTCGACAGGGGGCGCGTTCGGACACTGAAGCTTTCTTT. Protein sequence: CASSFRQGARSDTEAFF.

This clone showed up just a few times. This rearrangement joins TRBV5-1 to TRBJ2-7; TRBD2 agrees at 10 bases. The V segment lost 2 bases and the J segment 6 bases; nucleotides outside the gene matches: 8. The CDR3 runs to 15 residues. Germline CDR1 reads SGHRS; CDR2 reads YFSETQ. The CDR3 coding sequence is TGCGCCAGCAGCTTTAGCGGGGGGCCTGAGGTCGAGCAGTACTTC. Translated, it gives CASSFSGGPEVEQYF.

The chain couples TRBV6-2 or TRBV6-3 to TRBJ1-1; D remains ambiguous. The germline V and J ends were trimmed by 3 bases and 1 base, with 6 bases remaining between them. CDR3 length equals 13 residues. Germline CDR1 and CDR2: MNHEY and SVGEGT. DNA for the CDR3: TGTGCCAGCAGTTATCCCCAGAACACTGAAGCTTTCTTT. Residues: CASSYPQNTEAFF.